This T cell receptor (beta chain) was captured by sequencing in a study of blood T cell repertoires in COVID-19. Study-wide background: Sources were T cells, B-cell-depleted T cells, or PBMCs; the material itself was cDNA or gDNA.

The CDR3 sequence is 18 residues long. V trimming: 0 bases; J trimming: 6 bases; junction bases outside the gene matches: 15. Germline CDR1 is LGHNA and CDR2 is YSLEER. TCRdb keeps only in-frame clones here, not all; method: immunoSEQ multiplex PCR. The table lists about 480,000 clones, around 87% of them singletons. Before being deemed recovered, Cohort 3 donors had two negative PCRs, clearance, or symptom resolution. Source material: PBMCs or T cells enriched from blood (not recorded which). This clonotype originated in a woman in her thirties or forties who had recovered from COVID-19. V usage is TRBV4-3 and J usage is TRBJ1-2; 8 bases map to TRBD1. As DNA, the CDR3 is TGCGCCAGCAGCCAAGATTTTCATCCTTCCGGGACAGGCAATGGCTACACCTTC. Translated, it gives CASSQDFHPSGTGNGYTF.